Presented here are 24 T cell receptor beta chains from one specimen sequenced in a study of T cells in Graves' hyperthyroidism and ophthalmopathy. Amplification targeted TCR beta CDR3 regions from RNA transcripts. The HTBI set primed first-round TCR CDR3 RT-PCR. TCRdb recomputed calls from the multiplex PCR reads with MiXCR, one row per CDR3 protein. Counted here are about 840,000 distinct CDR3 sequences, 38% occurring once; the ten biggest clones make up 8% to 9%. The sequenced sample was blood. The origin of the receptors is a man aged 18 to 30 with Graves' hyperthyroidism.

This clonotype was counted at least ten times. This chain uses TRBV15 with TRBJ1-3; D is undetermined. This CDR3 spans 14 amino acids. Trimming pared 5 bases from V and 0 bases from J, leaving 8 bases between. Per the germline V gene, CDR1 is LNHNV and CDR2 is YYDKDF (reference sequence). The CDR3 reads CATSRVLSGNTIYF. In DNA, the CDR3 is TGTGCCACCAGCCGTGTTCTCTCTGGAAACACCATATATTTT.

The CDR3 DNA sequence: TGTGCCAGCAGCTTAGGGCGAAACTACCAAGAGACCCAGTACTTC. It codes for CASSLGRNYQETQYF. The chain links TRBV11-1 to TRBJ2-5; D is ambiguous. This CDR3 is built from 15 residues. With 1 base removed from V and 0 bases from J, the gap between germline ends came to 9 bases. Germline V gene lookup returns CDR1 SGHAT and CDR2 FQDESV (reference sequence).

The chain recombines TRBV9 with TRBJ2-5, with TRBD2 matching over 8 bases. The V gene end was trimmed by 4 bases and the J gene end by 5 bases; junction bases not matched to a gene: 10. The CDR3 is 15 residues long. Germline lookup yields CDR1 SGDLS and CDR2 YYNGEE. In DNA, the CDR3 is TGTGCCAGCAGCACACCGGGACTAGGGAAGGAGACCCAGTACTTC. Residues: CASSTPGLGKETQYF. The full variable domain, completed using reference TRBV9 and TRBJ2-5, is DSGVTQTPKHLITATGQRVTLRCSPRSGDLSVYWYQQSLDQGLQFLIQYYNGEERAKGNILERFSAQQFPDLHSELNLSSLELGDSALYFCASSTPGLGKETQYFGPGTRLLVL.

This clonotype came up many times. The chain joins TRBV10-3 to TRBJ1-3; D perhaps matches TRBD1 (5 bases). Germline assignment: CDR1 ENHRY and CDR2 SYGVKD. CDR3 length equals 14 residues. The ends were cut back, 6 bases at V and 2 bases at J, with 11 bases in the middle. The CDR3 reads CAIRDPGTGNTIYF. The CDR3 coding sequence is TGTGCCATCAGGGACCCAGGGACTGGAAACACCATATATTTT.

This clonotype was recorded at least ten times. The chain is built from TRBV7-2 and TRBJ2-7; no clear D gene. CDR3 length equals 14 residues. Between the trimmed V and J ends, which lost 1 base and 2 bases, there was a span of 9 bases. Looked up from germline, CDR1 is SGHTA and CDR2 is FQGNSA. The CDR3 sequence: CASSLDLQTYEQYF. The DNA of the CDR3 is TGTGCCAGCAGCTTAGATTTGCAGACCTACGAGCAGTACTTC.

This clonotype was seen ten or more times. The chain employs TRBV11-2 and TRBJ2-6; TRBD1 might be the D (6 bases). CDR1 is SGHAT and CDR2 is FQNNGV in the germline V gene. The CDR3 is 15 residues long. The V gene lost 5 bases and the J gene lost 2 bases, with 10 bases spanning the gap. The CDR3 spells CASSQTGTGANVLTF. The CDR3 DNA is TGTGCCAGCAGCCAAACAGGGACTGGGGCCAACGTCCTGACTTTC.

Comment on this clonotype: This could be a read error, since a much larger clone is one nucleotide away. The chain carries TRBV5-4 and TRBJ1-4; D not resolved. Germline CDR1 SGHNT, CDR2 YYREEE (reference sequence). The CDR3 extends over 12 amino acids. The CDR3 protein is CASSRNNGKLFF. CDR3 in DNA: TGTGCCAGCAGCCGGAACAATGGAAAACTGTTTTTT.

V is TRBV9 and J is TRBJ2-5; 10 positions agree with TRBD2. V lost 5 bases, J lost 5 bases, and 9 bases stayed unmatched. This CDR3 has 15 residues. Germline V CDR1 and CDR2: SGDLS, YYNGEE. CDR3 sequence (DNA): TGTGCCAGCAGTTCTACTAGCGGGGCAGGGGAGACCCAGTACTTC. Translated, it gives CASSSTSGAGETQYF.

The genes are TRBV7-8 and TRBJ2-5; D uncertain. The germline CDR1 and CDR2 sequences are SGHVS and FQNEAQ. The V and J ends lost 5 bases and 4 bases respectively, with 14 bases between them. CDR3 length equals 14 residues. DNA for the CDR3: TGTGCCAGCAGCAACTCTTCCTGGGGAGAGACCCAGTACTTC. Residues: CASSNSSWGETQYF.

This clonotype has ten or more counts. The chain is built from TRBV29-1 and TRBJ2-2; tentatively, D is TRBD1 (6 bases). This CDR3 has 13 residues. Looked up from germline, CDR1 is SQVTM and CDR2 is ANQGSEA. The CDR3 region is CSGVGRGTGELFF. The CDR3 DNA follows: TGCAGTGGGGTTGGCAGGGGAACCGGGGAGCTGTTTTTT.

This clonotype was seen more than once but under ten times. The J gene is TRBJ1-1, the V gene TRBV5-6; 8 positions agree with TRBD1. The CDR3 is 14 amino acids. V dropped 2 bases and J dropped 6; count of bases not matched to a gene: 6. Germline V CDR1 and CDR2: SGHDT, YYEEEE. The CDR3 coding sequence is TGTGCCAGCAGCTTTTCGTCAGGGGGCGCTGAAGCTTTCTTT. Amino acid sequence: CASSFSSGGAEAFF.

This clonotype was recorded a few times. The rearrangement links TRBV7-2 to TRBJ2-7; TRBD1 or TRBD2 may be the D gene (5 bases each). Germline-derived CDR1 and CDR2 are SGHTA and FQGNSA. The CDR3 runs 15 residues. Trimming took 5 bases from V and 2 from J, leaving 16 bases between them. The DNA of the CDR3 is TGTGCCAGCAGCCCCCGGGACCAACCGCCCTACGAGCAGTACTTC. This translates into CASSPRDQPPYEQYF.

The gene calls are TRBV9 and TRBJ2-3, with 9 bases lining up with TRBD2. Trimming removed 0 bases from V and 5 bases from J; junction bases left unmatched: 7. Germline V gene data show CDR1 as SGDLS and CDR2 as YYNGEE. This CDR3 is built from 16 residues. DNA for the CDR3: TGTGCCAGCAGCGTAGCGGCGGGAGGGCCTGGAGATACGCAGTATTTT. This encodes CASSVAAGGPGDTQYF.

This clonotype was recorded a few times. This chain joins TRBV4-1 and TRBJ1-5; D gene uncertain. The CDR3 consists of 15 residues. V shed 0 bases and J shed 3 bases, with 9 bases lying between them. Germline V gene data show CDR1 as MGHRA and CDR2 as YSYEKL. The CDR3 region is CASSQEALFNQPQHF. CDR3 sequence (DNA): TGCGCCAGCAGCCAAGAGGCACTTTTCAATCAGCCCCAGCATTTT.

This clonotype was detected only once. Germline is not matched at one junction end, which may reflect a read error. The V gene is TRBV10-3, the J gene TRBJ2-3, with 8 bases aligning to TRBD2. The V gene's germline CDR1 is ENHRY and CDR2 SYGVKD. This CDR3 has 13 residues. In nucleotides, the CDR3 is TGTTCCATCTGCAGCGGGAGTGAGGATACGCAGTATTTT. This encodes CSICSGSEDTQYF.

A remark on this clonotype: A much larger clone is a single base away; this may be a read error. CDR3 region: CAISEPGGQREQYF. CDR3 DNA: TGTGCCATCAGTGAGCCGGGGGGGCAGCGCGAGCAGTACTTC. V gene TRBV10-3 combines with J gene TRBJ2-7, with TRBD2 matching 8 bases. V lost 2 bases to trimming and J lost 6 bases; unmatched junction nucleotides: 6. Germline V gene lookup returns CDR1 ENHRY and CDR2 SYGVKD. The CDR3 runs 14 residues.

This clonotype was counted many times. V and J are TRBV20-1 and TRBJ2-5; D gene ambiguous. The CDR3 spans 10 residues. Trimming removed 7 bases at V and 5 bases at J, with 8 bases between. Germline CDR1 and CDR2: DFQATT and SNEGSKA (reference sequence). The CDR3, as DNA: TGCAGTGTACATTTGGAGACCCAGTACTTC. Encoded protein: CSVHLETQYF.

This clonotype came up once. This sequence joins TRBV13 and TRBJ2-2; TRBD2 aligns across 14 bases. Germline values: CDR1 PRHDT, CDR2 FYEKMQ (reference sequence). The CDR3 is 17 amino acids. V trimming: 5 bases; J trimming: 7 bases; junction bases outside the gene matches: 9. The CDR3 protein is CASSPGTSGSVIGELFF. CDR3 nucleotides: TGTGCCAGCAGCCCCGGGACTAGCGGGAGTGTAATCGGGGAGCTGTTTTTT.

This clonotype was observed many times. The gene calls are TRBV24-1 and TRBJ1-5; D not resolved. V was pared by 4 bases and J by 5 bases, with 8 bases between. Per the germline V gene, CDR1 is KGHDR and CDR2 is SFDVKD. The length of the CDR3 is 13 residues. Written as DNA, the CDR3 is TGTGCCACCAGTGAAGGGCCGGATCAGCCCCAGCATTTT. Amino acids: CATSEGPDQPQHF.

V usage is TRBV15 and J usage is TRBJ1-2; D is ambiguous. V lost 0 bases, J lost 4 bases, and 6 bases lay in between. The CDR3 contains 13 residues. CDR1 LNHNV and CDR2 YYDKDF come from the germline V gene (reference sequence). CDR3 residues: CATSRDERYGYTF. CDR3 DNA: TGTGCCACCAGCAGAGATGAACGCTATGGCTACACCTTC.

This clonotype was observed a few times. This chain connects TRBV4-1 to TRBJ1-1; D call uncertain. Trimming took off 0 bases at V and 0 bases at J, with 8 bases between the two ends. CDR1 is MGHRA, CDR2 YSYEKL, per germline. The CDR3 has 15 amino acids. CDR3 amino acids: CASSQESHMNTEAFF. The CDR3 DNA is TGCGCCAGCAGCCAAGAATCACATATGAACACTGAAGCTTTCTTT.

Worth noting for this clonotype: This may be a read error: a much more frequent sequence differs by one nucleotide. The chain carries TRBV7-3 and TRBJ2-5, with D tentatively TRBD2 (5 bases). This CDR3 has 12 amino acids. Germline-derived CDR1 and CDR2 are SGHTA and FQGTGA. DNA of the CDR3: TGTGCCAGCAGTCCCGCGGGTGGAGACCAGCACTTC. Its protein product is CASSPAGGDQHF.

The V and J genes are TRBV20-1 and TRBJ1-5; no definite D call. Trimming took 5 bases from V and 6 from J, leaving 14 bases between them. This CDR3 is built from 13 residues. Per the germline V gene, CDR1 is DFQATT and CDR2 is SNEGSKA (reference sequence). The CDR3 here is CSAYGLNSQPQHF. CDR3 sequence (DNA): TGCAGTGCTTACGGACTGAACAGTCAGCCCCAGCATTTT.

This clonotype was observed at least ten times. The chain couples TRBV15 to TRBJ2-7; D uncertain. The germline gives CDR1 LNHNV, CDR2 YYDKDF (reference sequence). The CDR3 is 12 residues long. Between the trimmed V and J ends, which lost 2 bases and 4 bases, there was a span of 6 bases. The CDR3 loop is CATSRPNYEQYF. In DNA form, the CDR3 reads TGTGCCACCAGCAGACCCAATTACGAGCAGTACTTC. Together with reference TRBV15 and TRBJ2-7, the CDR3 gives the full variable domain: DAMVIQNPRYQVTQFGKPVTLSCSQTLNHNVMYWYQQKSSQAPKLLFHYYDKDFNNEADTPDNFQSRRPNTSFCFLDIRSPGLGDTAMYLCATSRPNYEQYFGPGTRLTVT.